This T cell receptor (beta chain) was sequenced in a study of T cells in Graves' hyperthyroidism and ophthalmopathy. From RNA transcripts, TCR beta CDR3 regions were amplified. In the first-round RT-PCR of the TCR CDR3, the HTBI primer set was used. TCRdb re-called the multiplex PCR reads with MiXCR, one entry per CDR3 protein. The sample records some 760,000 distinct CDR3 sequences, 14% being singletons. This clonotype was counted at least ten times. An absence of ophthalmopathy progression within 18 months meant stable Graves' hyperthyroidism. Uncontrolled infection, other autoimmune disease, pregnancy or lactation led to exclusion. Diagnostic assessment was based on clinical symptoms, serum thyroxine and TRAb, thyroid ultrasound and orbital computed tomography. The sequenced sample was blood. This clonotype was obtained from a young woman with Graves' hyperthyroidism.

The CDR3 coding sequence is TGTGCCAGCAGCTTTAGGACAGGGGGTTCTTATGGCTACACCTTC. Translating gives CASSFRTGGSYGYTF. V gene TRBV11-3 combines with J gene TRBJ1-2, with 10 nucleotides matching TRBD1. The ends lost 3 bases at V and 5 bases at J; junction bases unmatched: 6. Germline V gives CDR1 SGHNT, CDR2 YENEEA. The CDR3 totals 15 residues.